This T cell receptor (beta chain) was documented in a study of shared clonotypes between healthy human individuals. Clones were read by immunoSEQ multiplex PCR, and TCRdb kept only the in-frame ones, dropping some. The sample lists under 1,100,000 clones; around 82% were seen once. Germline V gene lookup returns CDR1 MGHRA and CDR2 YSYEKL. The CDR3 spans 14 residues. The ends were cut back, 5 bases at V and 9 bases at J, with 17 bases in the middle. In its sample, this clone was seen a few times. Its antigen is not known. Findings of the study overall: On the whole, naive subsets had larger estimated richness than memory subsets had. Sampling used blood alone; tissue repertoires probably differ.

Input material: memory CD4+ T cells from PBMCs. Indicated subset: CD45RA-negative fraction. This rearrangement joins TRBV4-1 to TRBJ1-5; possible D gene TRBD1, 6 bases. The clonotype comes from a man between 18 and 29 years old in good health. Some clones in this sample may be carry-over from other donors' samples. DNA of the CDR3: TGCGCCAGCAGCACTCAACAGGGTGCTGGGCCCCAGCATTTT. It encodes CASSTQQGAGPQHF.